This entry concerns a single T cell receptor (beta chain). Its antigen is as yet unknown. This sample was taken from a study of CD8 T cells in ankylosing spondylitis. Trimming took 3 bases from V and 0 from J, leaving 9 bases between them. CDR1 DFQATT and CDR2 SNEGSKA come from the germline V gene (reference sequence). The CDR3 has 14 residues. In TCRdb, the 5' RACE reads were re-called with MiXCR into one record per CDR3 protein. The sample has hundreds of thousands of distinct CDR3 sequences; roughly 27% are singletons. General study findings and limits: Characteristic of ankylosing spondylitis blood, it appeared, was a TCR beta motif comprising about 8 highly homologous variants.

Sequences were obtained from blood, either unsorted or a sorted T cell fraction (not recorded which). The sequence was collected from a male donor with ankylosing spondylitis. The rearrangement links TRBV20-1 to TRBJ2-1; weak D call: TRBD2 (5 bases). The chain's CDR3 is CSARRRVSYNEQFF. The CDR3 DNA reads TGCAGTGCTAGGCGGCGGGTCTCCTACAATGAGCAGTTCTTC.